Sequencing of this T cell receptor (beta chain) was carried out in a study of PD-1 blockade in classical Hodgkin lymphoma. Sequenced by immunoSEQ multiplex PCR; TCRdb stores in-frame clones only, minus some. The repertoire holds tens of thousands of clones, approximately 90% seen once, with 15% in the top ten. All patients experienced relapse after autologous stem cell transplantation, and brentuximab vedotin exposure was variable. The clonotype originates from a human donor with classical Hodgkin lymphoma. Sample: peripheral blood mononuclear cells (PBMCs), taken at baseline.

The DNA of the CDR3 is TGTGCCAGCAGCTTTGCGCCAAGCGGGGGAGCGGGGGAGACCCAGTACTTC. Translated: CASSFAPSGGAGETQYF. The J gene is TRBJ2-5, the V gene TRBV12-1; TRBD2, the D gene given by the table, was not confirmed from the DNA. TRBV12-1 is a recognized pseudogene. This CDR3 region has 17 residues.